The rows below give T cell receptor beta chains drawn from one sample of a study of blood T cell repertoires in COVID-19. Sequencing was performed with immunoSEQ multiplex PCR; in TCRdb, only in-frame clones are kept and a portion is missing. The table records fewer than 300,000 clones, approximately 93% of them present only once. Input material: peripheral blood. All receptors derive from a woman aged 25 to 39 with COVID-19, enrolled during active disease. Each CDR3 is given with its conserved first and last residue.

TRBV29-1	TRBJ1-1	CSVKGLNTEAFF
TRBV2	TRBJ2-7	CASCGLAGANSPEQYF
TRBV5-1	TRBJ1-1	CASSHGTGGANTEAFF
TRBV28	TRBJ1-2	CASSPTGGAPSAGYTF
TRBV14	TRBJ2-5	CASSPGLAGSETQYF
TRBV9	TRBJ2-1	CASSVVGVPRDEQFF
TRBV19	TRBJ1-6	CATTPRRSSYNSPLHF
TRBV18	TRBJ2-7	CASSPTASSYEQYF
TRBV30	TRBJ2-7	CAWSLTGITQYF
TRBV5-8	TRBJ2-3	CASSIAASGSLDTQYF
TRBV7-2	TRBJ1-2	CASSFPQGNYGYTF
TRBV19	TRBJ2-7	CASSLAGGPFEQYF
TRBV5-1	TRBJ2-2	CASRTGTPNTGELFF
TRBV7-2	TRBJ2-5	CASRPDGVNQETQYF
TRBV19	TRBJ1-5	CASTQQGMISNQPQHF
TRBV5-5	TRBJ2-2	CASSLNTGQGNGELFF
TRBV4-2	TRBJ1-5	CASSQDGQNSNQPQHF
TRBV20-1	TRBJ1-3	CSASSRGDGNTIYF
TRBV21-1	TRBJ2-1	CARQGRSYNEQFF
TRBV5-4	TRBJ1-6	CASSLGTGSNSPLHF
TRBV5-1	TRBJ2-1	CASSLGAAGGPGEQFF
TRBV4-1	TRBJ2-7	CASSQPLAGGGEQYF
TRBV28	TRBJ2-4	CASFPSGTYIAKNIQYF
TRBV9	TRBJ2-3	CASSPLGASGIGTDTQYF
TRBV25-1	TRBJ2-1	CASSDTGQGFNEQFF
TRBV7-9	TRBJ1-2	CASSLDGYGYTF
TRBV6-5	TRBJ1-1	CASGEQGANTEAFF
TRBV19	TRBJ1-1	CASSIGQVSEAFF
TRBV12-3/TRBV12-4	TRBJ2-1	CASSSSVDNEQFF
TRBV30	TRBJ1-1	CAWKGQGPEAFF
TRBV27	TRBJ2-2	CASVEGLAGGGTGELFF
TRBV14	TRBJ2-1	CASSLNRVGEQFF
TRBV27	TRBJ1-4	CASSSWADGTTNEKLFF
TRBV28	TRBJ1-4	CASSLGGAGEKLFF
TRBV9	TRBJ2-5	CASSLSGQQETQYF
TRBV2	TRBJ1-2	CASSEAQGSNYGYTF
TRBV3-1/TRBV3-2	TRBJ1-6	CASSQINDSPLHF
TRBV30	TRBJ1-2	CAWTGTNYGYTF
TRBV30	TRBJ2-7	CAWSGTRSYEQYF
TRBV7-8	TRBJ1-2	CASSARDGYTF
TRBV11-3	TRBJ2-1	CASLTGGKSSYNEQFF
TRBV4-1	TRBJ2-2	CASSHPWTGTGELFF
TRBV18	TRBJ1-2	CASSPTREVEGYTF
TRBV6-1	TRBJ1-3	CASSEDRQSSGNTIYF
TRBV7-9	TRBJ2-2	CASSPMGTSTGELFF
TRBV29-1	TRBJ1-1	CSAQLQGVAFF
TRBV18	TRBJ2-4	CASSRGTVGKNIQYF
TRBV19	TRBJ1-1	CASSIAPGTVGEAFF
TRBV30	TRBJ1-2	CAWRNPGVYGYTF
TRBV7-3	TRBJ2-1	CASSLERAGVNEQFF
TRBV10-1	TRBJ2-2	CASSPGTGEAGELFF
TRBV3-1/TRBV3-2	TRBJ2-3	CASSQEVRVKDTQYF
TRBV4-1	TRBJ1-5	CASSQEGGAYQPQHF
TRBV30	TRBJ2-1	CAWLGTKRGNEQFF
TRBV19	TRBJ1-2	CASSIAGTGDYGYTF
TRBV10-3	TRBJ2-2	CAITAGVDTGELFF
TRBV9	TRBJ1-1	CASSGPGFTEAFF
TRBV4-2	TRBJ2-7	CASSQRGNYEQYF
TRBV28	TRBJ2-2	CASSFWGLADDTGELFF
TRBV11-2	TRBJ1-2	CASSPSGQTYGYTF